Presented here are 5 T cell receptor beta chains from one specimen sequenced in a study of T cells in Graves' hyperthyroidism and ophthalmopathy. Amplification yielded TCR beta CDR3 regions, with RNA transcripts as the source. HTBI primers were employed in a first-round RT-PCR of the TCR CDR3. Using its own MiXCR run on the multiplex PCR reads, TCRdb lists one record per CDR3 protein. Found here are about 400,000 distinct CDR3 sequences, 13% to 15% of them singletons; the top ten hold roughly 19%. Sequences were obtained from blood. These receptors were taken from a woman between 55 and 75 years old with Graves' ophthalmopathy.

This clonotype showed up just a few times. The chain joins TRBV9 to TRBJ2-7; tentative D call: TRBD1 (6 bases). CDR1 is SGDLS and CDR2 is YYNGEE in the germline V gene. Trimming shortened V by 2 bases and J by 2 bases, and 14 bases separated the two germline ends. CDR3 length: 15 amino acids. This CDR3 is CASSVNRDPTYEQYF. The CDR3 nucleotides read TGTGCCAGCAGCGTTAACAGGGACCCTACCTACGAGCAGTACTTC.

There are many counts of this clonotype. The rearrangement links TRBV24-1 to TRBJ2-1; 12 nucleotides align to TRBD2. Trimming removed 2 bases from V and 7 bases from J; junction bases left unmatched: 2. Per germline, CDR1 KGHDR and CDR2 SFDVKD. The CDR3 runs to 15 residues. As DNA, the CDR3 is TGTGCCACCAGTGATTCGACTAGCGGGAGAAATGAGCAGTTCTTC. The encoded protein is CATSDSTSGRNEQFF.

On this clonotype: Germline and junction disagree at one end, which may indicate a read error. The V and J genes are TRBV28 and TRBJ2-7; D is perhaps TRBD1 (6 bases). There are 16 residues in the CDR3. CDR1 and CDR2 (germline): MDHEN, SYDVKM. The CDR3 here is CATSPLSQGHGYEQYF. In nucleotides, the CDR3 is TGTGCCACCAGTCCCCTGTCTCAGGGGCATGGCTACGAGCAGTACTTC.

This clonotype came up a few times. The J gene is TRBJ2-7, the V gene TRBV5-1, with TRBD2 matching 9 bases. The CDR3 length is 14 residues. V dropped 0 bases and J dropped 6; count of bases not matched to a gene: 4. Germline lookup yields CDR1 SGHRS and CDR2 YFSETQ. The CDR3 region has the DNA TGCGCCAGCAGCTTGGCTAGCGGGACGGGCGAGCAGTACTTC. The encoded protein is CASSLASGTGEQYF.

This clonotype came up many times. The rearrangement links TRBV30 to TRBJ1-2; 7 bases are a match to TRBD1. The junction had 4 bases not matched to a gene; V was cut back by 1 base and J by 5 bases. The CDR3 loop spans 13 amino acids. CDR1 and CDR2 from the germline V gene are GTSNPN and SVGIG (reference sequence). The CDR3 sequence: CAWSAQGDYGYTF. CDR3 nucleotide sequence: TGTGCCTGGAGTGCCCAGGGGGATTATGGCTACACCTTC.